This entry describes one T cell receptor (beta chain). As yet, its antigen is unknown. The data were obtained in a study of T-cell reconstitution after alpha-beta-depleted transplantation in children. The study's findings and limits: There were some patients whose high TCRbeta diversity at day 60 came from surviving recipient T cells and thymic progenitors. At one year after transplant, newly produced T cells mostly accounted for T-cell counts and diversity. Roughly two months post-transplant, alpha-beta T cells reportedly originated from several hundred graft clones that had expanded.

This CDR3 has 13 amino acids. Trimming took 3 bases from V and 3 from J, leaving 8 bases between them. The library targeted TCRbeta and was prepared with unique molecular identifiers. Using its own MiXCR run on the PCR reads, TCRdb lists one record per CDR3 protein. The data show 90,000 to 100,000 distinct CDR3 sequences, more than 20% seen once. J is TRBJ2-5 and V is TRBV12-3 or TRBV12-4; TRBD2 is a possible D gene (5 bases). The receptor's source is a boy aged 2 to 9 with acute lymphoblastic leukemia, due to receive a stem cell transplant. The sample here was PBMCs, taken before TCRalphabeta/CD19-depleted stem cell transplant. The CDR3 DNA reads TGTGCCAGCAGTTTTCCGGGGAAAGAGACCCAGTACTTC. Amino acid sequence: CASSFPGKETQYF.